The clone carrying this TCR delta chain was seen a few times. The TCRdb protein, from a much larger clone, departs from this DNA's translation at residue 6, likely by read error; the protein shown derives from the DNA. This record comes from a study of gamma-delta chains in newborns, infants, children. On the study more broadly: Microbial exposure reportedly drives polyclonal innate γδ T cell expansion after birth.

TCRdb reapplied CATT to the reads. The data hold some 5,000 delta-chain clones, with 0.35% to 0.45% observed a single time. This receptor was identified in a child who was a newborn, infant or young child, either healthy, febrile or measles-vaccinated (not recorded which). The specimen was blood.

CDR3 in amino acids: CACDPPGAPLLTAQLFF. The DNA for the CDR3 is TGTGCCTGTGACCCCCCGGGGGCCCCACTTTTGACAGCACAACTCTTCTTT. The gene calls are TRDV2 and TRDJ2; weak D call: TRDD3 (5 bases). Germline V gene sequence: CDR1 GEAIGNYY, CDR2 EKD. Trimming removed 3 bases from V and 1 base from J, with 17 bases in between. The CDR3 runs to 17 residues.